The clone carrying this T cell receptor beta chain has a handful of counts. Its cognate antigen is unknown. TCRdb fed the 5' RACE reads into MiXCR, producing one record per CDR3 protein. The sample yields about 400,000 distinct CDR3 sequences, 20% to 25% seen once. The data stem from a study of CD8 T cells in ankylosing spondylitis. The study's findings and limits: Matched synovial fluid from ankylosing spondylitis patients was reported to be enriched for disease-linked clones. Ankylosing spondylitis blood appeared to carry a characteristic TCR beta motif of seven to nine highly homologous variants.

This CDR3 spans 13 amino acids. The V end lost 4 bases, the J end lost 10 bases, and 13 bases lay between the germline ends. CDR1 is SGHTA, CDR2 FQGNSA, per germline. The rearrangement links TRBV7-2 to TRBJ1-4; D gene unclear. The source material was blood, either unsorted or a sorted T cell fraction (not recorded which). The sequence came from a male donor with ankylosing spondylitis. The CDR3 region has the DNA TGTGCCAGCAGCTCCCTAGGGATGACAAAACTGTTTTTT. Translating it yields CASSSLGMTKLFF.